These T cell receptor beta chains were read from a single sample in a study of blood T cell repertoires in COVID-19. Only in-frame clones appear in the TCRdb table, and some are missing; sequencing was by immunoSEQ multiplex PCR. Of 300,000 to 350,000 clones in the sample, about 86% are singletons; the top ten hold 2.5% to 3.5%. The sequenced sample consisted of peripheral blood. These receptors were obtained from a man aged 30 to 39 with active or convalescent COVID-19. Both conserved end residues are trimmed from each CDR3. D genes are given only for firm matches.

>TRBV19|TRBD2
ASRHRTERGGELF
>TRBV18|TRBD1
ASSPGTDSSYEQY
>TRBV19|TRBD2
ASSMSAGGAYNEQF
>TRBV9|NA
ASQRGGGTDTQY
>TRBV19|NA
ASSIQGSNQPQH
>TRBV7-9|NA
ASSLSTGFSGNTIY
>TRBV24-1|NA
ATSDFGQISTDTQY
>TRBV9|TRBD1
ASSSGTGHLSYEQY
>TRBV28|NA
ASSFTGNYEQY
>TRBV24-1|NA
ATIRRGVPGELF
>TRBV24-1|NA
ATSDPDSRRAF
>TRBV21-1|NA
ASSKAAPGTDNEQF
>TRBV4-2|TRBD1
ASSELDRESSPLH
>TRBV5-1|NA
ASSLRTVDPRVRTEAF
>TRBV5-5|TRBD1
ASSLEQDRGRKGNTIY
>TRBV30|NA
AWTGSYSGNAIY
>TRBV4-1|TRBD1
ASSQESGGVTGELF
>TRBV5-6|TRBD2
ASRLGLAGPYEQY
>TRBV5-1|NA
ASSFTGTRTYEQY
>TRBV29-1|NA
SVGGAPADNEQF
>TRBV7-8|NA
ASSASRGSSYNSPLH
>TRBV2|NA
ASIRGQWETQY
>TRBV18|NA
ASSPIGGNTEAF
>TRBV19|NA
ASSIGAAYGYT
>TRBV10-3|TRBD2
AISASSGGYQETQY
>TRBV3-1/TRBV3-2|TRBD1
ASSPRRGQGMAF
>TRBV23-1|TRBD1
ASSPTRDRGRIDSPLH
>TRBV10-3|NA
AISISPRDTEAF
>TRBV4-2|TRBD2
ASSQDGLAASTYNEQF
>TRBV6-2/TRBV6-3|NA
ASSYSIRETEAF
>TRBV28|TRBD2
ASSWPGRDIDNEQF
>TRBV7-6|TRBD1
ASSDPRDRVRETQY
>TRBV7-2|NA
ASSLPDRSAGNTIY
>TRBV19|NA
ASSRQINEKLF
>TRBV4-1|NA
ASSQSKGANTGELF
>TRBV7-9|NA
ASSAATDYGYT
>TRBV6-2/TRBV6-3|TRBD1
ASSHRGNRNQPQH
>TRBV7-6|TRBD1
ASSLLTGGIDTQY
>TRBV7-2|NA
ASSFPGRLSYGYT
>TRBV15|NA
ATREPFSYGYT
>TRBV19|NA
ASSIDRGGTIY